The 27 T cell receptor beta chains given below trace back to one sample, sequenced in a study of spatial heterogeneity in lung cancer. MiXCR, applied by TCRdb to the 5' RACE reads, yields one record per CDR3 protein. The sample has tens of thousands of distinct CDR3 sequences; approximately 12% are singletons. Time point described: sample taken at primary tumor resection. Whole RNA came from tumor, nontumor lung or frozen PBMC and was sequenced without being sorted. Sequenced here: PBMCs, sampled at surgery. The receptor source for this set is a male donor with early-stage non-small cell lung cancer.

This clonotype was picked up many times. The rearrangement links TRBV5-1 to TRBJ1-2; 9 positions match TRBD1. Trimming removed 4 bases from V and 2 bases from J; junction bases left unmatched: 3. This CDR3 spans 14 amino acids. Germline V gene lookup returns CDR1 SGHRS and CDR2 YFSETQ. CDR3 coding DNA: TGCGCCAGCAGCATGGACAGGGGCAACTATGGCTACACCTTC. Protein product: CASSMDRGNYGYTF. Drawing the rest from reference TRBV5-1 and TRBJ1-2, the complete variable domain is KAGVTQTPRYLIKTRGQQVTLSCSPISGHRSVSWYQQTPGQGLQFLFEYFSETQRNKGNFPGRFSGRQFSNSRSEMNVSTLELGDSALYLCASSMDRGNYGYTFGSGTRLTVV.

This sequence joins TRBV20-1 and TRBJ2-6; 7 bases are shared with TRBD1. The CDR3 loop spans 17 amino acids. CDR1 and CDR2 from the germline V gene are DFQATT and SNEGSKA (reference sequence). V gave up 3 bases and J gave up 0 bases; unmatched junction bases: 8. CDR3 residues: CSASGRDRASGANVLTF. CDR3 nucleotides: TGCAGTGCTAGTGGCCGGGACAGAGCCTCTGGGGCCAACGTCCTGACTTTC.

The CDR3 loop reads CASRAYSNQPQHF. In DNA form, the CDR3 reads TGTGCCAGCAGGGCTTATAGCAATCAGCCCCAGCATTTT. The rearrangement links TRBV2 to TRBJ1-5; D unresolved. CDR3 size: 13 residues. Germline V gene lookup returns CDR1 SNHLY and CDR2 FYNNEI. Trimming stripped 6 bases from V and 0 bases from J, with 6 bases between.

This clonotype appeared a few times. The chain employs TRBV7-3 and TRBJ2-1; D tentatively reads TRBD1 or TRBD2 (5 bases each). Per the germline V gene, CDR1 is SGHTA and CDR2 is FQGTGA. The length of the CDR3 is 15 residues. V was pared by 6 bases and J by 4 bases, with 16 bases between. The chain's CDR3 is CASSEGRVGYNEQFF. Here the CDR3 DNA reads TGTGCCAGCAGTGAGGGCAGGGTCGGGTACAATGAGCAGTTCTTC. The full variable domain, in which reference TRBV7-3 and TRBJ2-1 provide the parts outside the CDR3, is GAGVSQTPSNKVTEKGKYVELRCDPISGHTALYWYRQSLGQGPEFLIYFQGTGAADDSGLPNDRFFAVRPEGSVSTLKIQRTERGDSAVYLCASSEGRVGYNEQFFGPGTRLTVL.

The table lists this clonotype with a few counts. The J gene is TRBJ2-5, the V gene TRBV20-1; D remains ambiguous. The germline V gene encodes CDR1 DFQATT and CDR2 SNEGSKA (reference sequence). This CDR3 contains 11 residues. Trimming removed 6 bases from V and 5 bases from J, with 10 bases in between. CDR3 sequence (DNA): TGCAGTGCAGAGGACCCCGAGACCCAGTACTTC. This codes for CSAEDPETQYF.

This sequence joins TRBV4-1 and TRBJ1-1; 8 positions match TRBD1. The V and J ends lost 1 base and 3 bases, in that order; junction bases with no gene match: 4. The germline gives CDR1 MGHRA, CDR2 YSYEKL. The CDR3 is made up of 15 amino acids. The CDR3: CASSQADRDDTEAFF. CDR3 in DNA: TGCGCCAGCAGCCAAGCGGACAGGGACGACACTGAAGCTTTCTTT.

In this sample, this clonotype turned up many times. CDR3 in DNA: TGTGCCAGTAACGGGGGTAACACAGATACGCAGTATTTT. The encoded protein is CASNGGNTDTQYF. The rearrangement uses TRBV28 and TRBJ2-3, with D perhaps TRBD2 (6 bases). The V gene's germline CDR1 is MDHEN and CDR2 SYDVKM. V lost 9 bases, J lost 2 bases, and 12 bases lay in between. This CDR3 comprises 13 residues. The entire variable domain, with the rest obtained from reference TRBV28 and TRBJ2-3, is as follows: DVKVTQSSRYLVKRTGEKVFLECVQDMDHENMFWYRQDPGLGLRLIYFSYDVKMKEKGDIPEGYSVSREKKERFSLILESASTNQTSMYLCASNGGNTDTQYFGPGTRLTVL.

This clonotype has just a few counts. The J gene is TRBJ2-2, the V gene TRBV12-3 or TRBV12-4; 7 bases are shared with TRBD1. The CDR3 spans 15 residues. V was pared by 1 base and J by 5 bases, with 4 bases of the junction left unmatched. In nucleotides, the CDR3 is TGTGCCAGCAGTTTAGGAGGGGGCTCTACCGGGGAGCTGTTTTTT. Its translation is CASSLGGGSTGELFF.

The CDR3 DNA reads TGCAGTGCTAGAAGGACTAGCGGGGTAGAGTACAATGAGCAGTTCTTC. Translated, it gives CSARRTSGVEYNEQFF. V gene TRBV20-1 combines with J gene TRBJ2-1; 12 bases are shared with TRBD2. J lost 4 bases, V lost 2 bases, and 6 bases had no gene match. The germline V gene has CDR1 DFQATT and CDR2 SNEGSKA (reference sequence). The CDR3 runs to 16 residues.

A few counts support this clonotype. The V call is TRBV7-2, the J call TRBJ2-3; D gene unclear. Deletions cut 4 bases from V and 4 bases from J, with 15 bases between. CDR1 SGHTA and CDR2 FQGNSA come from the germline V gene. The CDR3 runs 15 residues. Here the CDR3 reads CASSWENSVPDTQYF. In DNA form, the CDR3 reads TGTGCCAGCAGCTGGGAAAACTCAGTTCCAGATACGCAGTATTTT.

This chain connects TRBV28 to TRBJ1-2; D uncertain. V lost 5 bases and J 4 bases, leaving 17 bases between the germline ends. The germline gives CDR1 MDHEN, CDR2 SYDVKM. CDR3 size: 15 residues. The CDR3 loop is CASSLQPDGTYGYTF. In DNA, the CDR3 is TGTGCCAGCAGTCTACAACCCGACGGTACCTATGGCTACACCTTC.

This clonotype was detected a few times. The chain has TRBV9 and TRBJ2-7, with 10 positions matching TRBD1. Germline V gene lookup returns CDR1 SGDLS and CDR2 YYNGEE. The CDR3 covers 15 residues. V shed 0 bases, J shed 1 base, and the junction held 1 base outside the gene matches. The CDR3 here is CASSVEGQGSYEQYF. For the CDR3, the DNA is TGTGCCAGCAGCGTAGAGGGACAGGGGTCCTACGAGCAGTACTTC.

V gene TRBV5-1 combines with J gene TRBJ2-2, with D possibly being TRBD1 (6 bases). This CDR3 region has 14 residues. V lost 3 bases and J 0 bases, leaving 6 bases between the germline ends. Germline V lookup: CDR1 SGHRS, CDR2 YFSETQ. The CDR3 DNA reads as TGCGCCAGCAGCTCAGGGGCGAACACCGGGGAGCTGTTTTTT. Its translation is CASSSGANTGELFF. Full variable domain (missing parts from reference TRBV5-1 and TRBJ2-2): KAGVTQTPRYLIKTRGQQVTLSCSPISGHRSVSWYQQTPGQGLQFLFEYFSETQRNKGNFPGRFSGRQFSNSRSEMNVSTLELGDSALYLCASSSGANTGELFFGEGSRLTVL.

This chain connects TRBV28 to TRBJ2-2; D unclear. The V gene's germline CDR1 is MDHEN and CDR2 SYDVKM. The length of the CDR3 is 15 residues. With 8 bases removed from V and 0 bases from J, the gap between germline ends came to 13 bases. The CDR3 protein is CASFETDANTGELFF. CDR3 DNA: TGTGCCAGCTTTGAGACGGACGCGAACACCGGGGAGCTGTTTTTT.

The V gene is TRBV19, the J gene TRBJ1-5; D is ambiguous. The CDR3 length is 14 residues. The germline CDR1 and CDR2 sequences are LNHDA and SQIVND (reference sequence). The ends were cut back, 2 bases at V and 3 bases at J, with 8 bases in the middle. For the CDR3, the DNA is TGTGCCAGTAGTATAAAGCAGTTCAATCAGCCCCAGCATTTT. As protein: CASSIKQFNQPQHF.

This clonotype was seen a few times. The V and J genes are TRBV28 and TRBJ2-7; D is perhaps TRBD1 (5 bases). Germline lookup yields CDR1 MDHEN and CDR2 SYDVKM. With 5 bases removed from V and 2 bases from J, the gap between germline ends came to 13 bases. The CDR3 runs to 14 residues. This CDR3 reads CASSNDRITYEQYF. CDR3 in DNA: TGTGCCAGCAGTAATGACAGAATTACCTACGAGCAGTACTTC.

This chain links TRBV7-8 with TRBJ2-5, with 8 bases matching TRBD2. Germline V lookup: CDR1 SGHVS, CDR2 FQNEAQ. CDR3 length: 16 amino acids. After removal of 2 bases from V and 0 bases from J, the junction contained 5 bases not matched to a gene. CDR3 nucleotides: TGTGCCAGCAGCTTAAAGGGCGGGGGGCACCAAGAGACCCAGTACTTC. Its protein is CASSLKGGGHQETQYF.

This clonotype was picked up a small number of times. V usage is TRBV5-5 and J usage is TRBJ1-2; 9 bases line up with TRBD1. Germline V gene data show CDR1 as SGHKS and CDR2 as YYEKEE (reference sequence). The CDR3 extends over 15 amino acids. With V trimmed by 0 bases and J by 1 base, 1 base remained unmatched. In DNA form, the CDR3 reads TGTGCCAGCAGCTTGGGGGACAGGGTTAACTATGGCTACACCTTC. Amino acids: CASSLGDRVNYGYTF.

This clonotype was seen a few times. The CDR3 loop is CASSLLPGDSYNEQFF. CDR3 sequence (DNA): TGTGCCAGCAGCCTACTGCCGGGAGACTCCTACAATGAGCAGTTCTTC. The chain recombines TRBV3-1 with TRBJ2-1; tentative D call: TRBD2 (6 bases). In germline, CDR1 is LGHDT, CDR2 YNNKEL (reference sequence). This CDR3 spans 16 amino acids. With 4 bases removed from V and 0 bases from J, the gap between germline ends came to 13 bases.

This sequence joins TRBV5-8 and TRBJ1-5; a possible D gene is TRBD1 (5 bases). There are 15 residues in the CDR3. Trimming shortened V by 1 base and J by 6 bases, and 14 bases separated the two germline ends. The germline gives CDR1 SGHTS, CDR2 YDEGEE. The CDR3 DNA is TGTGCCAGCAGCTTGTACCCGGGGGGAGGTCAGCCCCAGCATTTT. As protein: CASSLYPGGGQPQHF.

The chain recombines TRBV7-9 with TRBJ2-1; a possible D gene is TRBD1 (5 bases). Trimming took 2 bases from V and 0 from J, leaving 14 bases between them. Germline CDR1 and CDR2: SEHNR and FQNEAQ (reference sequence). CDR3 length: 17 amino acids. In DNA, the CDR3 is TGTGCCAGCAGCTTAATCCAGGACACCTCCTCCTACAATGAGCAGTTCTTC. This gives the protein CASSLIQDTSSYNEQFF.

V gene TRBV4-2 combines with J gene TRBJ2-1, with TRBD2 matching over 7 bases. Germline CDR1 LGHNA, CDR2 YNFKEQ. The CDR3 extends over 16 amino acids. With V trimmed by 2 bases and J by 4 bases, 8 bases remained unmatched. The CDR3 is CASSQSTSGAYNEQFF. In nucleotides, the CDR3 is TGTGCCAGCAGCCAATCTACCAGCGGGGCTTACAATGAGCAGTTCTTC.

This clonotype was detected ten times or more. This chain links TRBV4-3 with TRBJ2-1; TRBD2 matches 9 bases. The CDR3 is 18 amino acids. Germline V gene lookup returns CDR1 LGHNA and CDR2 YSLEER. The junction had 11 bases not matched to a gene; V was cut back by 0 bases and J by 5 bases. The CDR3 sequence: CASSQDSREGPKNNEQFF. CDR3 nucleotides: TGCGCCAGCAGCCAAGATTCGCGGGAGGGTCCTAAGAACAATGAGCAGTTCTTC.

This sequence joins TRBV7-2 and TRBJ2-5, with D possibly TRBD1 on 5 matching bases. The CDR3 has 14 amino acids. V was clipped by 9 bases and J by 2 bases, with 16 bases between them. CDR1 is SGHTA, CDR2 FQGNSA, per germline. The CDR3 region has the DNA TGTGCCAGTGGATCGCAGGGTTCACAAGAGACCCAGTACTTC. As protein: CASGSQGSQETQYF.

This clonotype was counted at least ten times. The CDR3 region has the DNA TGTGCCAGCAGCGATAGACGGTCTAGCTACACCTTC. This codes for CASSDRRSSYTF. This rearrangement joins TRBV13 to TRBJ1-2; D call uncertain. Germline assignment: CDR1 PRHDT and CDR2 FYEKMQ (reference sequence). V was trimmed by 5 bases and J by 9 bases, leaving 13 bases between them. The CDR3 contains 12 residues.

There are many counts of this clonotype. This rearrangement joins TRBV5-1 to TRBJ2-2; D is tentatively TRBD1 or TRBD2 (5 bases each). The germline V gene has CDR1 SGHRS and CDR2 YFSETQ. The V end was cut by 4 bases, the J end by 7 bases, with 20 bases between. This CDR3 contains 16 residues. The CDR3: CASSGPLEGIGGELFF. CDR3 sequence (DNA): TGCGCCAGCAGCGGACCGCTCGAGGGGATTGGCGGGGAGCTGTTTTTT.

This chain links TRBV10-3 with TRBJ2-7; TRBD1 agrees at 10 bases. J was trimmed by 1 base and V by 2 bases; bases with no gene match: 5. The CDR3 contains 16 residues. Germline V gene lookup returns CDR1 ENHRY and CDR2 SYGVKD. The chain's CDR3 is CAISETGTGASYEQYF. For the CDR3, the DNA is TGTGCCATCAGTGAGACCGGGACAGGGGCATCCTACGAGCAGTACTTC.